Following are 27 T cell receptor beta chains from one sample sequenced in a study of T-cell memory formation after mild COVID-19. One entry per CDR3 protein results from TCRdb running MiXCR on the 5' RACE reads. The table records approximately 580,000 distinct CDR3 sequences, roughly 20% of them present only once. The sample consisted of PBMCs or a T cell subset sorted from them (not recorded which). These receptor sequences come from an adult woman who had mild COVID-19 (a few samples of this study predate the infection). Cell type and time point are not known.

This clonotype was seen a handful of times. This sequence joins TRBV6-2 or TRBV6-3 and TRBJ2-1; 9 bases are shared with TRBD2. Germline V gene sequence: CDR1 MNHEY, CDR2 SVGEGT. Trimming cost V 5 bases and J 9 bases; bases outside gene matches: 8. The CDR3 totals 14 residues. In DNA, the CDR3 is TGTGCCAGCAGTAATCTAGCGGGAACGAGTGAGCAGTTCTTC. This codes for CASSNLAGTSEQFF.

The chain recombines TRBV20-1 with TRBJ2-5, with D tentatively TRBD1 or TRBD2 (6 bases each). Germline V gene data show CDR1 as DFQATT and CDR2 as SNEGSKA (reference sequence). Trimming removed 6 bases at V and 5 bases at J, with 22 bases between. The CDR3 has 15 residues. As DNA, the CDR3 is TGCAGTGCCGGGTTTCCGTGGGGGGCGAGGGAGACCCAGTACTTC. Its translation is CSAGFPWGARETQYF.

This clonotype was detected only a few times. The V and J genes are TRBV20-1 and TRBJ1-6; 7 nucleotides align to TRBD1. There are 17 residues in the CDR3. Trimming removed 0 bases from V and 7 bases from J; junction bases left unmatched: 12. Germline V lookup: CDR1 DFQATT, CDR2 SNEGSKA (reference sequence). The CDR3 DNA reads as TGCAGTGCTAGAGACCTTTCACAGGGGACGGGCAATTCACCCCTCCACTTT. This codes for CSARDLSQGTGNSPLHF.

At least ten counts were recorded for this clonotype. The V gene is TRBV11-2, the J gene TRBJ2-5, with TRBD2 matching 7 bases. The CDR3 has 16 residues. CDR1 is SGHAT, CDR2 FQNNGV, per germline. Trimming cost V 3 bases and J 5 bases; bases outside gene matches: 12. Here the CDR3 reads CASSLGGGRAMETQYF. Here the CDR3 DNA reads TGTGCCAGCAGCTTGGGAGGAGGGAGGGCCATGGAGACCCAGTACTTC.

The V gene is TRBV6-5, the J gene TRBJ2-5, with a weak D call TRBD1 (5 bases). The CDR3 contains 13 residues. With 4 bases removed from V and 0 bases from J, the gap between germline ends came to 6 bases. CDR1 and CDR2 (germline): MNHEY, SVGAGI. CDR3 residues: CASSLTDQETQYF. The CDR3 nucleotides read TGTGCCAGCAGTTTGACAGACCAAGAGACCCAGTACTTC.

V and J are TRBV6-5 and TRBJ1-2; 9 bases are a match to TRBD1. CDR1 and CDR2 from the germline V gene are MNHEY and SVGAGI. This CDR3 is built from 18 residues. Trimming took 4 bases from V and 0 from J; bases not matched to a gene: 12. As DNA, the CDR3 is TGTGCCAGCAGTTGGCTATCACCGGGACAGGGTTCTAACTATGGCTACACCTTC. The encoded protein is CASSWLSPGQGSNYGYTF.

V is TRBV24-1 and J is TRBJ2-2; 7 positions match TRBD1. The CDR3 spans 16 residues. Looked up from germline, CDR1 is KGHDR and CDR2 is SFDVKD. J gave up 4 bases and V 3 bases, and 7 bases lay outside the gene matches. The DNA of the CDR3 is TGTGCCACCAGTGATGAGCGAGGGGGCCGCACCGGGGAGCTGTTTTTT. Residues: CATSDERGGRTGELFF.

This clonotype has more than one count but fewer than ten. The V gene is TRBV9, the J gene TRBJ2-1; possibly TRBD1 for D (5 bases). The V end lost 2 bases, the J end lost 3 bases, and 9 bases lay between the germline ends. The CDR3 runs to 14 residues. Germline V gene sequence: CDR1 SGDLS, CDR2 YYNGEE. CDR3 in DNA: TGTGCCAGCAGCGTTCAGGGATACTACAATGAGCAGTTCTTC. Translation: CASSVQGYYNEQFF.

This clonotype was observed a few times. The CDR3 DNA is TGCGCCAGCAGCCAAGGGAGGGTTAGGAACACTGAAGCTTTCTTT. It codes for CASSQGRVRNTEAFF. V and J are TRBV4-1 and TRBJ1-1; D not resolved. V was trimmed by 1 base and J by 1 base, leaving 10 bases between them. The CDR3 has 15 amino acids. Germline lookup yields CDR1 MGHRA and CDR2 YSYEKL.

This clonotype has only a few counts. The V call is TRBV5-1, the J call TRBJ2-5; 13 bases are shared with TRBD2. Germline CDR1 is SGHRS and CDR2 is YFSETQ. The trim removed 4 bases at V and 3 bases at J, leaving 3 bases unmatched. CDR3 size: 15 residues. The DNA of the CDR3 is TGCGCCAGCAGCCCGGGACTAGCGGGAAAAGAGACCCAGTACTTC. It specifies CASSPGLAGKETQYF.

This clonotype came up many times. This chain links TRBV5-6 with TRBJ2-3, with TRBD2 identical over 8 bases. This CDR3 has 16 amino acids. Germline V gene lookup returns CDR1 SGHDT and CDR2 YYEEEE. Trimming at V came to 1 base and at J to 0 bases, leaving 4 bases not matched to a gene. Here the CDR3 DNA reads TGTGCCAGCAGCTTGACGGGGGGGCAAAGCACAGATACGCAGTATTTT. It is translated as CASSLTGGQSTDTQYF.

This clonotype has just a few counts. The chain couples TRBV7-8 to TRBJ1-1, with D unclear. The V gene's germline CDR1 is SGHVS and CDR2 FQNEAQ. V lost 4 bases to trimming and J lost 4 bases, with 13 bases between them. CDR3 size: 14 residues. DNA of the CDR3: TGTGCCAGCAGCTCCACAATGGTAGGCACTGAAGCTTTCTTT. Residues: CASSSTMVGTEAFF. Complete variable domain (other parts from reference TRBV7-8 and TRBJ1-1): GAGVSQSPRYKVAKRGQDVALRCDPISGHVSLFWYQQALGQGPEFLTYFQNEAQLDKSGLPSDRFFAERPEGSVSTLKIQRTQQEDSAVYLCASSSTMVGTEAFFGQGTRLTVV.

The chain uses TRBV24-1 and TRBJ2-3; D remains unclear. The CDR3 is 12 amino acids. CDR1 is KGHDR, CDR2 SFDVKD, per germline. Trimming removed 4 bases from V and 5 bases from J, with 6 bases in between. The CDR3 protein is CATSEFGDTQYF. The CDR3 DNA is TGTGCCACCAGTGAATTCGGAGATACGCAGTATTTT.

This clonotype was counted a few times. The rearrangement links TRBV5-1 to TRBJ2-3, with D tentatively TRBD2 (6 bases). This CDR3 is built from 16 residues. V lost 0 bases and J lost 1, with 12 bases in between. CDR1 and CDR2 (germline): SGHRS, YFSETQ. The CDR3 loop reads CASSLEGTVRTDTQYF. The DNA of the CDR3 is TGCGCCAGCAGCTTGGAGGGGACTGTACGCACAGATACGCAGTATTTT.

The gene calls are TRBV12-3 or TRBV12-4 and TRBJ1-1; D is possibly TRBD1 (6 bases). V was cut by 5 bases and J by 4 bases, with 14 bases left in between. CDR3 size: 14 residues. DNA of the CDR3: TGTGCCAGCAGTAAATGGGGGCACGGCACTGAAGCTTTCTTT. As protein: CASSKWGHGTEAFF.

A few counts support this clonotype. This chain uses TRBV4-1 with TRBJ1-1; D is ambiguous. CDR1 is MGHRA and CDR2 is YSYEKL in the germline V gene. Trimming removed 4 bases at V and 5 bases at J, with 11 bases between. The CDR3 loop spans 13 amino acids. This CDR3 is CASSPDPGTEAFF. CDR3 nucleotides: TGCGCCAGCAGCCCGGATCCGGGGACTGAAGCTTTCTTT.

This clonotype was seen more than once but under ten times. The chain recombines TRBV14 with TRBJ2-7; the match to TRBD1 covers 8 bases. Unmatched junction bases numbered 13, after V lost 5 bases and J lost 10 bases. The CDR3 is made up of 14 amino acids. Germline V CDR1 and CDR2: SGHDN, FVKESK. CDR3 bases: TGTGCCAGCAGCGACCGGGACAGGTTAGGGGGCCAGTACTTC. Translating gives CASSDRDRLGGQYF.

This clonotype was observed a few times. The chain has TRBV20-1 and TRBJ2-1, with 10 positions matching TRBD2. Trimming took 3 bases from V and 7 from J; bases not matched to a gene: 12. Per germline, CDR1 DFQATT and CDR2 SNEGSKA (reference sequence). The CDR3 has 16 amino acids. The CDR3 DNA reads as TGCAGTGCTAGTAGTCTAGCGGGAGAACCGGGGAATGAGCAGTTCTTC. Translated: CSASSLAGEPGNEQFF.

This chain links TRBV5-1 with TRBJ2-2; 7 bases agree with TRBD2. Germline V gives CDR1 SGHRS, CDR2 YFSETQ. V lost 7 bases to trimming and J lost 7 bases; unmatched junction nucleotides: 10. This CDR3 spans 14 amino acids. The CDR3 loop reads CASGWDGGGGELFF. The CDR3 region has the DNA TGCGCCAGCGGCTGGGACGGCGGGGGCGGGGAGCTGTTTTTT. The full variable domain, in which reference TRBV5-1 and TRBJ2-2 provide the parts outside the CDR3, is KAGVTQTPRYLIKTRGQQVTLSCSPISGHRSVSWYQQTPGQGLQFLFEYFSETQRNKGNFPGRFSGRQFSNSRSEMNVSTLELGDSALYLCASGWDGGGGELFFGEGSRLTVL.

This clonotype was counted only a few times. V gene TRBV3-1 combines with J gene TRBJ1-1; no clear D gene. CDR1 and CDR2 (germline): LGHDT, YNNKEL (reference sequence). Trimming pared 0 bases from V and 4 bases from J, leaving 15 bases between. CDR3 length equals 16 residues. The CDR3 is CASSQEMETLATEAFF. The CDR3 region has the DNA TGTGCCAGCAGCCAAGAGATGGAGACCTTGGCCACTGAAGCTTTCTTT.

This clonotype was observed at least ten times. The chain combines TRBV7-3 with TRBJ2-3; tentative D call: TRBD1 (5 bases). V gave up 7 bases and J gave up 1 base, with 9 bases separating them. CDR1 and CDR2 (germline): SGHTA, FQGTGA. The CDR3 has 13 residues. For the CDR3, the DNA is TGTGCCAGCACAGGACAAGGCACAGATACGCAGTATTTT. Its translation: CASTGQGTDTQYF.

This clonotype appeared a few times. V and J are TRBV12-2 and TRBJ2-3; the D call in the table, TRBD1, was not verified against the DNA. TRBV12-2 is marked as a pseudogene. This CDR3 is built from 14 residues. The CDR3 DNA reads as TGTGCAAGTCGCGGCCCTGTGCAGGGAGATACGCAGTATTTT. Protein product: CASRGPVQGDTQYF.

The chain carries TRBV6-5 and TRBJ2-7; D may be TRBD1 (5 bases). CDR3 size: 15 residues. The V end was cut by 2 bases, the J end by 2 bases, with 13 bases between. CDR1 MNHEY and CDR2 SVGAGI come from the germline V gene. The CDR3 region is CASSYGIDRAYEQYF. The CDR3 DNA reads as TGTGCCAGCAGTTACGGGATTGACAGAGCCTACGAGCAGTACTTC.

In its sample, this clonotype was seen once. The chain carries TRBV12-3 or TRBV12-4 and TRBJ1-1; D is undetermined. The CDR3 loop spans 14 amino acids. V was pared by 3 bases and J by 1 base, with 9 bases between. CDR3 sequence (DNA): TGTGCCAGCAGTTTTGTCGACGGGAACACTGAAGCTTTCTTT. Translating it yields CASSFVDGNTEAFF.

This chain's CDR3 is CASSTRLTGGDTEAFF. In nucleotides, the CDR3 is TGCGCCAGCAGCACGCGACTGACAGGGGGAGATACTGAAGCTTTCTTT. This chain connects TRBV4-1 to TRBJ1-1; 9 bases agree with TRBD1. In germline, CDR1 is MGHRA, CDR2 YSYEKL. J was trimmed by 5 bases and V by 5 bases; bases with no gene match: 12. This CDR3 contains 16 residues.

This rearrangement joins TRBV7-6 to TRBJ2-1; possible D gene TRBD2, 5 bases. V was cut by 3 bases and J by 10 bases, with 13 bases left in between. This CDR3 region has 13 residues. CDR1 is SGHVS, CDR2 FNYEAQ, per germline. CDR3 sequence reads: CASSFGLDGEQFF. DNA of the CDR3: TGTGCCAGCAGCTTTGGACTTGATGGGGAGCAGTTCTTC.

V usage is TRBV27 and J usage is TRBJ1-4; D gene unclear. The CDR3 loop spans 13 amino acids. V lost 6 bases, J lost 4 bases, and 9 bases lay in between. Germline V gene data show CDR1 as MNHEY and CDR2 as SMNVEV (reference sequence). The CDR3 is CASRAPLNEKLFF. The CDR3 coding sequence is TGTGCCAGCAGGGCACCTCTTAATGAAAAACTGTTTTTT.